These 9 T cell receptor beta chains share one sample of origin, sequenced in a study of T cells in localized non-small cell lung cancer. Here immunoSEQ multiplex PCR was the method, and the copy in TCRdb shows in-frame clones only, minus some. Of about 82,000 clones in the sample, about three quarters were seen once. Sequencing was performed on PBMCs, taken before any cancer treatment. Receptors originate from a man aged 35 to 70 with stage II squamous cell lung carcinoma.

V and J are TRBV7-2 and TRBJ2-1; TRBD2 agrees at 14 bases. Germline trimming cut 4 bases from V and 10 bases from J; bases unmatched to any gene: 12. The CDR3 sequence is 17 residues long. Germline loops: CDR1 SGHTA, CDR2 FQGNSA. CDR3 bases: TGTGCCAGCAGCTCCGGGGGGGGACTAGCGGGAGTAGTCGAGCAGTTCTTC. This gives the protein CASSSGGGLAGVVEQFF.

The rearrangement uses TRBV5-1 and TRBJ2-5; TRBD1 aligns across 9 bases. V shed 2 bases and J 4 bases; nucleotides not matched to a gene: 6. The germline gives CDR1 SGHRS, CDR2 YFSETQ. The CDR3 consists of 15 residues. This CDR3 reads CASSLDGDRVETQYF. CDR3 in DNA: TGCGCCAGCAGCTTAGACGGGGACAGGGTAGAGACCCAGTACTTC.

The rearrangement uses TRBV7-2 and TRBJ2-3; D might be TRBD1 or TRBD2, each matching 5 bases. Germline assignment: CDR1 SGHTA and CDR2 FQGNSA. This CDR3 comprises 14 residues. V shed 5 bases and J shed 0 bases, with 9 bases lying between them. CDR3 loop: CASSPGDSTDTQYF. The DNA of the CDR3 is TGTGCCAGCAGCCCCGGGGACAGCACAGATACGCAGTATTTT.

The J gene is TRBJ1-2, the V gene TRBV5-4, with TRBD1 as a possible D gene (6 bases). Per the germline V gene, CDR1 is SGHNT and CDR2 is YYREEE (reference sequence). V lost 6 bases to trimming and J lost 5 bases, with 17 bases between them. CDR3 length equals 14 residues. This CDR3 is CASTYGRGDYGYTF. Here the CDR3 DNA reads TGTGCCAGCACCTATGGCAGGGGCGATTATGGCTACACCTTC. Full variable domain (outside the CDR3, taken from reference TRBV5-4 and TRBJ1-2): ETGVTQSPTHLIKTRGQQVTLRCSSQSGHNTVSWYQQALGQGPQFIFQYYREEENGRGNFPPRFSGLQFPNYSSELNVNALELDDSALYLCASTYGRGDYGYTFGSGTRLTVV.

This CDR3 reads CASSLNAGDEQYF. For the CDR3, the DNA is TGTGCCAGCTCACTAAACGCTGGGGACGAGCAGTACTTC. The V gene is TRBV18, the J gene TRBJ2-7; D not certain. Germline V gene data show CDR1 as KGHSH and CDR2 as LQKENI. Trimming took 4 bases from V and 5 from J, leaving 12 bases between them. This CDR3 contains 13 residues.

The CDR3 is CASSEDFGWMNDEQYF. As DNA, the CDR3 is TGTGCCAGCAGTGAAGACTTCGGATGGATGAACGACGAGCAGTACTTC. The gene calls are TRBV2 and TRBJ2-7; D not certain. The ends were cut back, 1 base at V and 5 bases at J, with 18 bases in the middle. Germline V gene data show CDR1 as SNHLY and CDR2 as FYNNEI. CDR3 length equals 16 residues.

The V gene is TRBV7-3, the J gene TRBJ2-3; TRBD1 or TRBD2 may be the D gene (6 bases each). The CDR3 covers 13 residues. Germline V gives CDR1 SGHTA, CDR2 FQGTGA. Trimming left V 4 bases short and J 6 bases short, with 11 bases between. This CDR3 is CASSSRRGDTQYF. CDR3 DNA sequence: TGTGCCAGCAGCTCACGGAGGGGGGATACGCAGTATTTT.

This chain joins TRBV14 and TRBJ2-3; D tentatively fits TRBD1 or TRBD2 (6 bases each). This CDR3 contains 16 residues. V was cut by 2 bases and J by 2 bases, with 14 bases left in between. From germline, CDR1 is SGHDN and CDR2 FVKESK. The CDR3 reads CASSQLEGQITDTQYF. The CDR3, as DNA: TGTGCCAGCAGCCAATTGGAGGGACAAATCACAGATACGCAGTATTTT.

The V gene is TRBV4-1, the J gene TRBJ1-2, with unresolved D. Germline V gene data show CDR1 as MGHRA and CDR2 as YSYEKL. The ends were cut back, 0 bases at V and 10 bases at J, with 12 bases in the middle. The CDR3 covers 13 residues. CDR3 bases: TGCGCCAGCAGCCAAGATGTGGGCGGGTTCTACACCTTC. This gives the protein CASSQDVGGFYTF.